This T cell receptor (beta chain) was identified during a study of tumor-infiltrating lymphocytes in glioblastoma multiforme. The CDR3 extends over 15 amino acids. Germline values: CDR1 SGHTA, CDR2 FQGTGA. With 8 bases clipped from V and 3 bases from J, the junction kept 9 bases outside the gene matches. Three nested ARM-PCR rounds with V-beta and C-beta primers built TCRB libraries. TCRdb reanalysed the multiplex PCR reads using MiXCR and keeps one entry per CDR3 protein. There are 13,000 or so distinct CDR3 sequences in the sample; 60% to 75% occur only once, and around 33% lies in the top ten. The clonotype was recovered from a male donor with glioblastoma. The sample was brain tumor tissue. The rearrangement links TRBV7-3 to TRBJ2-2; 7 bases are shared with TRBD2. CDR3 loop: CASGSGLGDTGELFF. The CDR3, as DNA: TGTGCCAGCGGCTCCGGACTAGGTGACACCGGGGAGCTGTTTTTT.